The clone carrying this T cell receptor (beta chain) was seen more than once but under ten times. The data were obtained in a study of cytomegalovirus exposure and HLA in healthy donors. 13 Jbeta primers and 60 Vbeta primers were used for the PCR. Sequenced by immunoSEQ multiplex PCR; TCRdb stores in-frame clones only, minus some. Of about 110,000 clones in the sample, more than 65% were seen once. Germline CDR1 SGHTA, CDR2 FQGNSA. The CDR3 spans 14 residues. The trim removed 5 bases at V and 3 bases at J, leaving 4 bases unmatched. J is TRBJ2-7 and V is TRBV7-2; 10 nucleotides align to TRBD1. The clonotype originates from a boy aged 10-17 years in good health and CMV-seronegative. Sequences were obtained from PBMCs. The CDR3, as DNA: TGTGCCAGCAGCCCCGACAGGGGGCGCTACGAGCAGTACTTC. It yields the protein CASSPDRGRYEQYF.